The source of this TCR beta chain is a study of cytomegalovirus exposure and HLA in healthy donors. Study-level findings and limits: The study labeled around 160 TCR beta chains cytomegalovirus-associated.

The PCR made use of 60 Vbeta and 13 Jbeta primers. The data were produced by immunoSEQ multiplex PCR, yet TCRdb's version contains in-frame clones alone and is incomplete. There are under 200,000 clones in the sample; roughly 80% occur only once, and 3.5% to 4% lies in the top ten. In regard to this clone: Its antigen is as yet unknown.

The germline gives CDR1 MNHEY, CDR2 SVGAGI. Trimming removed 7 bases at V and 1 base at J, with 11 bases between. The CDR3 loop spans 14 amino acids. V is TRBV6-5 and J is TRBJ1-3; D ambiguous. The sequence came from a man aged 45-65 years in good health and CMV-seronegative. Sequencing used PBMCs. The CDR3 DNA reads as TGTGCCAGCACCGAACGAGAATCTGGAAACACCATATATTTT. Its protein product is CASTERESGNTIYF.